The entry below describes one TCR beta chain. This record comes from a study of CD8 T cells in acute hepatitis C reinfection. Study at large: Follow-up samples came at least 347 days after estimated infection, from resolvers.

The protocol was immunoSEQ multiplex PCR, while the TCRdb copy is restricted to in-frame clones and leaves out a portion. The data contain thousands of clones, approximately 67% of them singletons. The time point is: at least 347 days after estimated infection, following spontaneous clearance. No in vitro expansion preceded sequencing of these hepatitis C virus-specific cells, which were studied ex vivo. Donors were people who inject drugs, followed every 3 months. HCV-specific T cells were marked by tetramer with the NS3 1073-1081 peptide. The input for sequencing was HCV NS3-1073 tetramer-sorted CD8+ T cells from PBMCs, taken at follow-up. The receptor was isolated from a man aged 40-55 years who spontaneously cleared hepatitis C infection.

This CDR3 reads CASSYSLSGELFF. The DNA for the CDR3 is TGTGCCAGCAGTTACTCGTTATCCGGGGAGCTGTTTTTT. This sequence joins TRBV6-6 and TRBJ2-2; D call uncertain. This CDR3 has 13 amino acids. The V end lost 0 bases, the J end lost 6 bases, and 5 bases lay between the germline ends. CDR1 is MNHNY and CDR2 is SVGAGI in the germline V gene (reference sequence).